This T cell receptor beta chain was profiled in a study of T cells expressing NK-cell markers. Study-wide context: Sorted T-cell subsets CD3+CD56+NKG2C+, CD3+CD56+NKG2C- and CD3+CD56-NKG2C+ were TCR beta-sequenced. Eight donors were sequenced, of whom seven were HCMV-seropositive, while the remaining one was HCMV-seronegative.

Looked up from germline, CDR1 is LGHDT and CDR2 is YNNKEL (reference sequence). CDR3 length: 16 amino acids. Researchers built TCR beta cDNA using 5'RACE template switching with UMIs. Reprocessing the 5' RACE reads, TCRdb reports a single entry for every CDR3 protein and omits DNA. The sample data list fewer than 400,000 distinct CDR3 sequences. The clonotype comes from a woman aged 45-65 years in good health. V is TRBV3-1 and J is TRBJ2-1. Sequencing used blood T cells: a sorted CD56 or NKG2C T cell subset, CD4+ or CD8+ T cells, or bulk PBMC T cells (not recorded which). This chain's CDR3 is CASSQDTGATYNEQFF.